One sample yielded the 18 T cell receptor beta chains listed below, sequenced in a study of blood T cell repertoires in COVID-19. Repertoires were generated with immunoSEQ multiplex PCR, while TCRdb's copy carries only in-frame clones and drops some. The profile shows a few hundred thousand clones, 88% of them singletons. Material: PBMCs or T cells enriched from blood (not recorded which). The receptor source for this set is a woman aged 25 to 45 who had recovered from COVID-19.

The chain employs TRBV7-6 and TRBJ1-6, with TRBD1 matching 10 bases. Losses at the gene ends were 5 bases for V and 14 bases for J; bases not matched to a gene: 12. This CDR3 is 15 amino acids long. Looked up from germline, CDR1 is SGHVS and CDR2 is FNYEAQ. As DNA, the CDR3 is TGTGCCAGCAGCCCAGGACAGGGGGTGTTATCGGCCCTCCACTTT. Residues: CASSPGQGVLSALHF.

The chain couples TRBV30 to TRBJ2-1; maybe TRBD1 (6 bases). CDR1 and CDR2 (germline): GTSNPN, SVGIG (reference sequence). V shed 8 bases and J shed 3 bases, with 20 bases lying between them. The CDR3 runs 15 residues. CDR3 protein: CAGSPGAADYNEQFF. The CDR3 DNA reads TGTGCCGGCAGCCCAGGGGCGGCCGACTACAATGAGCAGTTCTTC. The variable domain in full, completed from reference TRBV30 and TRBJ2-1, reads SQTIHQWPATLVQPVGSPLSLECTVEGTSNPNLYWYRQAAGRGLQLLFYSVGIGQISSEVPQNLSASRPQDRQFILSSKKLLLSDSGFYLCAGSPGAADYNEQFFGPGTRLTVL.

The chain combines TRBV4-1 with TRBJ1-1, with D tentatively TRBD1 (5 bases). Trimming removed 1 base at V and 0 bases at J, with 6 bases between. Germline values: CDR1 MGHRA, CDR2 YSYEKL. There are 14 residues in the CDR3. The DNA for the CDR3 is TGCGCCAGCAGCCAAGGACAGATGAACACTGAAGCTTTCTTT. Amino acids: CASSQGQMNTEAFF.

The chain recombines TRBV4-1 with TRBJ1-2; perhaps TRBD1 as D (6 bases). From germline, CDR1 is MGHRA and CDR2 YSYEKL. The CDR3 is made up of 14 amino acids. V dropped 3 bases and J dropped 4 bases, with 12 bases sitting between them. CDR3 amino acids: CASSHPQGSYGYTF. As DNA, the CDR3 is TGCGCCAGCAGCCATCCACAGGGAAGCTATGGCTACACCTTC.

The J gene is TRBJ2-1, the V gene TRBV3-1 (or the pseudogene TRBV3-2); no clear D. Germline V gene sequence: CDR1 LGHDT, CDR2 YNNKEL (reference sequence). Trimming took off 0 bases at V and 9 bases at J, with 9 bases between the two ends. The CDR3 covers 13 residues. In DNA, the CDR3 is TGTGCCAGCAGCCAAGATCCCCAGGTTGAGCAGTTCTTC. Its protein is CASSQDPQVEQFF.

The rearrangement joins TRBV27 to TRBJ2-5, with a tentative D call TRBD2 (6 bases). CDR3 length: 14 residues. Germline assignment: CDR1 MNHEY and CDR2 SMNVEV (reference sequence). Trimming removed 5 bases from V and 4 bases from J, with 14 bases in between. The CDR3 coding sequence is TGTGCCAGCAGTACGACTAGGGATCGAGAGACCCAGTACTTC. Translation: CASSTTRDRETQYF.

The rearrangement links TRBV5-1 to TRBJ2-7; D ambiguous. V shed 0 bases and J shed 0 bases, with 13 bases lying between them. The CDR3 totals 16 residues. CDR1 is SGHRS, CDR2 YFSETQ, per germline. The CDR3 nucleotides are TGCGCCAGCAGCTTGGGAGCTCCCCCAAGCTCCTACGAGCAGTACTTC. Translated: CASSLGAPPSSYEQYF.

The chain links TRBV4-1 to TRBJ1-4; D is possibly TRBD1 (6 bases). Germline lookup yields CDR1 MGHRA and CDR2 YSYEKL. This CDR3 is 14 amino acids long. Trimming stripped 6 bases from V and 7 bases from J, with 15 bases between. This chain's CDR3 is CASSYPGVLEKLFF. As DNA, the CDR3 is TGCGCCAGCAGTTATCCAGGGGTTCTTGAAAAACTGTTTTTT.

DNA of the CDR3: TGTGCCAGCTCATTACGCCCCGGGGACGAGCAGTACTTC. This codes for CASSLRPGDEQYF. The chain has TRBV18 and TRBJ2-7, with D perhaps TRBD2 (5 bases). Trimming left V 5 bases short and J 5 bases short, with 13 bases between. The germline CDR1 and CDR2 sequences are KGHSH and LQKENI. CDR3 size: 13 residues. The full variable domain, completed using reference TRBV18 and TRBJ2-7, is NAGVMQNPRHLVRRRGQEARLRCSPMKGHSHVYWYRQLPEEGLKFMVYLQKENIIDESGMPKERFSAEFPKEGPSILRIQQVVRGDSAAYFCASSLRPGDEQYFGPGTRLTVT.

The chain joins TRBV28 to TRBJ2-7; TRBD2 matches 15 bases. The CDR3 totals 19 residues. Looked up from germline, CDR1 is MDHEN and CDR2 is SYDVKM. The ends lost 2 bases at V and 2 bases at J; junction bases unmatched: 10. CDR3 in amino acids: CASSLPGLAGGGATYEQYF. CDR3 DNA sequence: TGTGCCAGCAGTTTACCGGGACTAGCGGGAGGCGGGGCCACCTACGAGCAGTACTTC.

The J gene is TRBJ1-6, the V gene TRBV6-5, with D tentatively TRBD1 (5 bases). The germline V gene has CDR1 MNHEY and CDR2 SVGAGI. V gave up 4 bases and J gave up 7 bases, with 17 bases separating them. The CDR3 is 16 amino acids. The CDR3 loop reads CASSWRDENPNSPLHF. Here the CDR3 DNA reads TGTGCCAGCAGTTGGCGGGACGAAAATCCAAATTCACCCCTCCACTTT.

This clone appeared a few times. V is TRBV5-1 and J is TRBJ2-2; the D gene is possibly TRBD2 (5 bases). CDR3 length equals 14 residues. The V gene's germline CDR1 is SGHRS and CDR2 YFSETQ. Trimming removed 0 bases from V and 8 bases from J, with 11 bases in between. For the CDR3, the DNA is TGCGCCAGCAGCTTGGATGAGGCGGGTGGGGAGCTGTTTTTT. This sequence encodes CASSLDEAGGELFF.

The genes are TRBV29-1 and TRBJ1-1, with D maybe TRBD1 (6 bases). Germline CDR1 SQVTM, CDR2 ANQGSEA. The CDR3 runs to 12 residues. Between the trimmed V and J ends, which lost 8 bases and 5 bases, there was a span of 15 bases. The CDR3 DNA reads as TGCAGCCCTTGGACAGTGGAGACTGAAGCTTTCTTT. This encodes CSPWTVETEAFF.

This sequence joins TRBV27 and TRBJ1-2; D gene ambiguous. Trimming left V 6 bases short and J 7 bases short, with 12 bases between. This CDR3 contains 12 residues. CDR1 is MNHEY and CDR2 is SMNVEV in the germline V gene (reference sequence). Here the CDR3 DNA reads TGTGCCAGCAGACCCGTGGAGGGTGGCTACACCTTC. It translates to CASRPVEGGYTF.

The rearrangement links TRBV13 to TRBJ2-3; TRBD1 aligns across 7 bases. Germline values: CDR1 PRHDT, CDR2 FYEKMQ (reference sequence). Germline trimming cut 4 bases from V and 2 bases from J; bases unmatched to any gene: 3. The length of the CDR3 is 14 residues. Here the CDR3 DNA reads TGTGCCAGCAGCTCCGGGACAGTCACAGATACGCAGTATTTT. Translation: CASSSGTVTDTQYF.

This rearrangement joins TRBV25-1 to TRBJ1-6, with 8 nucleotides matching TRBD1. This CDR3 comprises 15 residues. Germline V gene sequence: CDR1 MGHDK, CDR2 SYGVNS. The junction had 5 bases not matched to a gene; V was cut back by 3 bases and J by 7 bases. This CDR3 is CASSDPRTGNSPLHF. The CDR3 nucleotides read TGTGCCAGCAGTGATCCTAGGACAGGGAATTCACCCCTCCACTTT.

The J gene is TRBJ2-7, the V gene TRBV6-5, with D unresolved. V dropped 6 bases and J dropped 1 base, with 16 bases sitting between them. CDR3 length: 15 residues. Germline CDR1 reads MNHEY; CDR2 reads SVGAGI. CDR3 sequence: CASSPRVGVSYEQYF. The CDR3 region has the DNA TGTGCCAGCAGCCCCCGGGTCGGAGTTTCCTACGAGCAGTACTTC.

The chain links TRBV11-2 to TRBJ1-3, with unresolved D. The CDR3 extends over 13 amino acids. Trimming left V 0 bases short and J 3 bases short, with 3 bases between. The germline gives CDR1 SGHAT, CDR2 FQNNGV. CDR3 sequence: CASSLDRGNTIYF. CDR3 bases: TGTGCCAGCAGCTTAGATCGTGGAAACACCATATATTTT.